Below are 30 T cell receptor beta chains sequenced from a single sample in a study of monozygotic twins with inflammatory bowel disease. No DNA is given; TCRdb re-called the 5' RACE reads and lists each CDR3 protein once. The table gives fewer than 450,000 distinct CDR3 sequences; the top ten clones make up just over 2.5% of it. Sequenced material: blood. The receptors come from a human donor with ulcerative colitis or Crohn's disease, or a healthy co-twin of an affected twin (not recorded which).

V usage is TRBV29-1 and J usage is TRBJ2-7; TCRdb outputs TRBD1, but without DNA this stays unchecked. Germline V gives CDR1 SQVTM, CDR2 ANQGSEA. The CDR3 contains 16 residues. CDR3 region: CSVEDLQASPTGEQYF.

The chain carries TRBV7-9 and TRBJ2-5. The CDR3 loop spans 15 amino acids. The germline gives CDR1 SEHNR, CDR2 FQNEAQ (reference sequence). The CDR3 protein is CASSLGPAAQETQYF.

The rearrangement links TRBV11-2 to TRBJ2-7; there is no DNA to check the TCRdb D call of TRBD1. CDR1 SGHAT and CDR2 FQNNGV come from the germline V gene. The CDR3 loop spans 14 amino acids. CDR3 region: CASSYPGRIYEQYF.

The chain is built from TRBV20-1 and TRBJ2-5; the D gene TCRdb calls, TRBD1, cannot be checked with no DNA. CDR3 length: 16 amino acids. Germline V gene lookup returns CDR1 DFQATT and CDR2 SNEGSKA (reference sequence). The CDR3: CSAKGLLLGPQETQYF.

The chain recombines TRBV20-1 with TRBJ1-2. This CDR3 is built from 12 residues. Germline V gene lookup returns CDR1 DFQATT and CDR2 SNEGSKA (reference sequence). CDR3 region: CSARSWGYGYTF.

V usage is TRBV6-5 and J usage is TRBJ1-1; TCRdb names TRBD1, which stays unverified in the absence of DNA. Germline V gene lookup returns CDR1 MNHEY and CDR2 SVGAGI. The length of the CDR3 is 11 residues. This CDR3 reads CASTGTGAAFF.

The chain carries TRBV7-2 and TRBJ1-1. CDR3 length equals 13 residues. Germline loops: CDR1 SGHTA, CDR2 FQGNSA. The CDR3 loop is CASSLVLDYEAFF.

This chain links TRBV2 with TRBJ1-1; TCRdb indicates TRBD1, and absent DNA this call remains unverified. Germline loops: CDR1 SNHLY, CDR2 FYNNEI. CDR3 length: 14 amino acids. The chain's CDR3 is CASSEQGLNTEAFF.

The chain links TRBV6-1 to TRBJ2-6; TCRdb's D call of TRBD2 is untestable without DNA. CDR3 length: 15 amino acids. The germline V gene encodes CDR1 MNHNS and CDR2 SASEGT. The CDR3 spells CASRSLASGANVLTF.

The chain employs TRBV20-1 and TRBJ1-5; TCRdb designates TRBD1, a call that cannot be tested without DNA. The CDR3 has 15 amino acids. Looked up from germline, CDR1 is DFQATT and CDR2 is SNEGSKA (reference sequence). CDR3 region: CSARETGVVAQPQHF.

The chain couples TRBV12-3 or TRBV12-4 to TRBJ2-1. The CDR3 spans 12 residues. This CDR3 reads CASTEQGNEQFF.

The chain couples TRBV4-1 to TRBJ1-1; lacking DNA, the TRBD1 call made by TCRdb goes unchecked. This CDR3 comprises 13 residues. Germline CDR1 reads MGHRA; CDR2 reads YSYEKL. This chain's CDR3 is CASSQDGGVEAFF.

The chain is built from TRBV20-1 and TRBJ2-5; the TCRdb D gene call, TRBD2, has no DNA to confirm it. Germline assignment: CDR1 DFQATT and CDR2 SNEGSKA (reference sequence). This CDR3 has 15 amino acids. The CDR3 here is CSARVDSGREKTQYF.

The J gene is TRBJ2-5, the V gene TRBV18; TCRdb picks TRBD1, but there is no DNA to check that call. The CDR3 has 15 amino acids. CDR1 and CDR2 (germline): KGHSH, LQKENI. CDR3 in amino acids: CASSPRRGQGETQYF.

This chain uses TRBV9 with TRBJ2-3. Germline V gene data show CDR1 as SGDLS and CDR2 as YYNGEE. CDR3 length: 18 residues. This CDR3 is CASSAWSSLTSSTDTQYF.

The chain employs TRBV24-1 and TRBJ2-2; TCRdb reports TRBD1, a call that lacks DNA to check it against. Germline V CDR1 and CDR2: KGHDR, SFDVKD. The CDR3 length is 15 residues. CDR3 amino acids: CATSDGDWGTGELFF.

The gene calls are TRBV9 and TRBJ2-3; checking the TCRdb D call of TRBD1 is not possible without DNA. This CDR3 is built from 16 residues. In germline, CDR1 is SGDLS, CDR2 YYNGEE. The chain's CDR3 is CASSALRRGPTDTQYF.

This rearrangement joins TRBV20-1 to TRBJ2-2; absent DNA, TCRdb's TRBD1 call cannot be checked. The CDR3 is 16 residues long. The germline V gene encodes CDR1 DFQATT and CDR2 SNEGSKA (reference sequence). CDR3 protein: CSARVAGLQGTGELFF.

CDR3 protein: CSARVSRLPSSGNTIYF. The chain joins TRBV20-1 to TRBJ1-3. CDR1 is DFQATT and CDR2 is SNEGSKA in the germline V gene (reference sequence). CDR3 length: 17 amino acids.

The chain employs TRBV7-9 and TRBJ2-3; there is no DNA to check the TCRdb D call of TRBD1. The V gene's germline CDR1 is SEHNR and CDR2 FQNEAQ (reference sequence). There are 16 residues in the CDR3. The CDR3 loop reads CASIPVEGWGTDTQYF.

The chain uses TRBV5-1 and TRBJ2-1. Germline CDR1 SGHRS, CDR2 YFSETQ. This CDR3 spans 16 amino acids. CDR3 region: CASSLLGETSYNEQFF. The full variable domain, with the rest looked up from reference TRBV5-1 and TRBJ2-1, is KAGVTQTPRYLIKTRGQQVTLSCSPISGHRSVSWYQQTPGQGLQFLFEYFSETQRNKGNFPGRFSGRQFSNSRSEMNVSTLELGDSALYLCASSLLGETSYNEQFFGPGTRLTVL.

V gene TRBV12-3 or TRBV12-4 combines with J gene TRBJ1-4; TCRdb's D call, TRBD1, is unchecked because there is no DNA. This CDR3 has 14 residues. The CDR3 spells CASSHRGSGEKLFF.

V and J are TRBV25-1 and TRBJ1-1. In germline, CDR1 is MGHDK, CDR2 SYGVNS. The CDR3 contains 19 residues. This CDR3 is CASSEGIETIVHMNTEAFF.

This rearrangement joins TRBV25-1 to TRBJ2-3; checking the TCRdb D call of TRBD1 is not possible without DNA. The CDR3 runs to 14 residues. The germline V gene encodes CDR1 MGHDK and CDR2 SYGVNS. The CDR3 protein is CASSRQGGTDTQYF.

The chain recombines TRBV4-3 with TRBJ1-3. The CDR3 is 17 amino acids. CDR1 is LGHNA, CDR2 YSLEER, per germline. CDR3 in amino acids: CASSQDFGSLSGNTIYF.

This chain uses TRBV20-1 with TRBJ2-7; TCRdb's D call, TRBD1, is unchecked because there is no DNA. The germline V gene encodes CDR1 DFQATT and CDR2 SNEGSKA (reference sequence). The CDR3 covers 14 residues. The CDR3 sequence: CSASGQGASYEQYF.

The chain links TRBV4-1 to TRBJ2-2. This CDR3 is built from 16 residues. Germline loops: CDR1 MGHRA, CDR2 YSYEKL. CDR3 residues: CASSQDTRANTGELFF.

CDR3 amino acids: CASSVSSNYQETQYF. The rearrangement links TRBV5-1 to TRBJ2-5; TCRdb proposes TRBD2, but this gene call is untestable without DNA. Germline loops: CDR1 SGHRS, CDR2 YFSETQ. The CDR3 runs to 15 residues. The full variable domain, with the rest looked up from reference TRBV5-1 and TRBJ2-5, is KAGVTQTPRYLIKTRGQQVTLSCSPISGHRSVSWYQQTPGQGLQFLFEYFSETQRNKGNFPGRFSGRQFSNSRSEMNVSTLELGDSALYLCASSVSSNYQETQYFGPGTRLLVL.

The chain employs TRBV4-3 and TRBJ1-2; TCRdb picks TRBD1, but there is no DNA to check that call. Per germline, CDR1 LGHNA and CDR2 YSLEER. The CDR3 covers 14 residues. The CDR3 protein is CASSQVGDNYGYTF.

This rearrangement joins TRBV5-1 to TRBJ2-5; TCRdb picks TRBD1, but there is no DNA to check that call. Per germline, CDR1 SGHRS and CDR2 YFSETQ. The CDR3 runs to 18 residues. CDR3 loop: CASSNTRVGTGKQETQYF.